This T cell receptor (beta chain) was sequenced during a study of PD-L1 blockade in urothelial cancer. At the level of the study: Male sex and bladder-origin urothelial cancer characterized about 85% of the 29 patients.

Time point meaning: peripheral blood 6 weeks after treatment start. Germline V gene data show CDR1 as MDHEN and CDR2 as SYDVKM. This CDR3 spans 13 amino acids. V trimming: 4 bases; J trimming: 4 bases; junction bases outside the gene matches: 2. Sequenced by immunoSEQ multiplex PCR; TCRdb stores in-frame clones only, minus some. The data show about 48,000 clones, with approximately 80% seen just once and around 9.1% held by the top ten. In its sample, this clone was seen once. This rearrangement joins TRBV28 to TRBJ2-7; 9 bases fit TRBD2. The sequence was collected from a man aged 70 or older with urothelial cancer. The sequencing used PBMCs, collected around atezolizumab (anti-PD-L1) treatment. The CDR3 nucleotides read TGTGCCAGCAGTTATAGCGGGAGTTACGAGCAGTACTTC. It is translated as CASSYSGSYEQYF. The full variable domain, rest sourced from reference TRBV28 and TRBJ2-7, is DVKVTQSSRYLVKRTGEKVFLECVQDMDHENMFWYRQDPGLGLRLIYFSYDVKMKEKGDIPEGYSVSREKKERFSLILESASTNQTSMYLCASSYSGSYEQYFGPGTRLTVT.